A selection of T cell receptor beta chains follows, all from one sample in a study of T cells in Graves' hyperthyroidism and ophthalmopathy. One entry per CDR3 protein results from TCRdb running MiXCR on the multiplex PCR reads. The sample holds a few hundred thousand distinct CDR3 sequences; more than 15% are singletons and the top ten take around 3.5%. The specimen was blood. The receptors here all came from a middle-aged woman with Graves' ophthalmopathy. Both conserved end residues are part of each CDR3. A D gene is named only where the DNA matches it firmly. Rows give clone size only sometimes, using once, few, many, or a class for an expanded clone.

CDR3 protein: CASSFERRADTQYF
CDR3 DNA: TGTGCCAGCAGTTTTGAGAGGAGGGCAGATACGCAGTATTTT
V gene: TRBV12-3/TRBV12-4
J gene: TRBJ2-3
D gene: -
clone size: -

CDR3 protein: CASSFGTDNTEAFF
CDR3 DNA: TGTGCCAGCAGTTTCGGGACAGACAACACTGAAGCTTTCTTT
V gene: TRBV6-1
J gene: TRBJ1-1
D gene: TRBD1
clone size: few

CDR3 protein: CASSEFTGTGSSNYGYTF
CDR3 DNA: TGTGCCAGCAGTGAATTTACCGGGACAGGGAGTTCTAACTATGGCTACACCTTC
V gene: TRBV2
J gene: TRBJ1-2
D gene: TRBD1
clone size: -

CDR3 protein: CASRSGTIYF
CDR3 DNA: TGTGCCAGCCGCTCGGGCACCATATATTTT
V gene: TRBV12-3/TRBV12-4
J gene: TRBJ1-3
D gene: -
clone size: few

CDR3 protein: CASSPTGITTDTQYF
CDR3 DNA: TGTGCCAGCTCACCAACAGGGATAACAACAGATACGCAGTATTTT
V gene: TRBV18
J gene: TRBJ2-3
D gene: -
clone size: many

CDR3 protein: CSASGRNNEKLFF
CDR3 DNA: TGCAGTGCCAGTGGCCGGAATAATGAAAAACTGTTTTTT
V gene: TRBV20-1
J gene: TRBJ1-4
D gene: -
clone size: -

CDR3 protein: CASSNPSGGSGELFF
CDR3 DNA: TGTGCCAGCAGTAACCCTTCAGGGGGCTCCGGGGAGCTGTTTTTT
V gene: TRBV6-1
J gene: TRBJ2-2
D gene: TRBD1
clone size: many

CDR3 protein: CSARVPGPYNEQFF
CDR3 DNA: TGCAGTGCTAGAGTGCCAGGGCCCTACAATGAGCAGTTCTTC
V gene: TRBV20-1
J gene: TRBJ2-1
D gene: -
clone size: many

CDR3 protein: CSVDRGGNEQFF
CDR3 DNA: TGCAGCGTTGACCGGGGCGGCAATGAGCAGTTCTTC
V gene: TRBV29-1
J gene: TRBJ2-1
D gene: -
clone size: -

CDR3 protein: CASSPTSNEKLFF
CDR3 DNA: TGTGCCAGCAGCCCCACCAGTAATGAAAAACTGTTTTTT
V gene: TRBV7-9
J gene: TRBJ1-4
D gene: -
clone size: many

CDR3 protein: CASIRTGGNNEQFF
CDR3 DNA: TGTGCCAGCATACGGACAGGGGGCAACAATGAGCAGTTCTTC
V gene: TRBV6-1
J gene: TRBJ2-1
D gene: TRBD1
clone size: many

CDR3 protein: CASSLAMETQYF
CDR3 DNA: TGTGCCAGCAGCTTAGCGATGGAGACCCAGTACTTC
V gene: TRBV7-9
J gene: TRBJ2-5
D gene: -
clone size: many

CDR3 protein: CASGLVHLDRGPNYGYTF
CDR3 DNA: TGTGCTAGTGGTTTGGTACATCTCGACAGGGGCCCTAACTATGGCTACACCTTC
V gene: TRBV12-5
J gene: TRBJ1-2
D gene: TRBD1
clone size: few

CDR3 protein: CSALPGQPYEQYF
CDR3 DNA: TGCAGTGCGCTTCCGGGACAACCCTACGAGCAGTACTTC
V gene: TRBV20-1
J gene: TRBJ2-7
D gene: -
clone size: -